The sequence of this T cell receptor beta chain was determined in a study of spatial heterogeneity in lung cancer. This sample's time point: sample taken at primary tumor resection. Whole RNA came from tumor, nontumor lung or frozen PBMC and was sequenced without being sorted. Via MiXCR, TCRdb re-called the 5' RACE reads, giving one row per CDR3 protein. Among more than 50,000 distinct CDR3 sequences, approximately 7% were seen once, and the ten largest hold approximately 2.9%. CDR3 length: 14 amino acids. The V end was cut by 4 bases, the J end by 1 base, with 11 bases between. Germline CDR1 MNHEY, CDR2 SVGEGT. This clonotype was observed at least ten times.

This chain uses TRBV6-2 or TRBV6-3 with TRBJ2-7; a weak D match, TRBD2 (5 bases). Sequenced here: PBMCs, sampled at surgery. This sequence was found in a female donor with early-stage non-small cell lung cancer. The CDR3 region is CASSWTRGSYEQYF. The CDR3 DNA sequence: TGTGCCAGCAGTTGGACCCGGGGTTCCTACGAGCAGTACTTC.